The TCR beta chain under discussion was sequenced for a study of blood T cells in healthy people across ages (dated by TCRdb to about 2015). The study in broad terms: Template switching captured roughly one uniquely barcoded TCR beta cDNA molecule per two T cells in model experiments. Donors were grouped into four age groups: young (average 16 years), middle-aged (less than 40), aged (around 62) and long-lived (approximately 82). To avoid experimental bias, donors of different ages were randomly spread across the sequencing lanes. Age-related changes in TCR beta repertoire diversity were measured in the study by deep sequencing normalized with unique cDNA molecular identifiers. Two additional independent replicas of 1 million unique cDNA reads from the same blood draw were analyzed for two donors (one aged 18 to 30 and one aged 80 or older). The research as a whole found: A strong correlation was found between observed TCR beta diversity and the percentage of naive T cells measured by flow cytometry. Observed TCR beta diversity per million T cells fell roughly linearly with age, and a significant reduction was already apparent by age about 43. Conclusive comparison of naive and antigen-experienced compartments was prevented by the profiling of bulk unsorted PBMCs. Total diversity estimates from one million sequenced T cells were considered lower bounds and underestimates. Compared with the aged group, the long-lived group had more naive CD4+ T cells, fewer expanded clones and increased TCR diversity, suggesting age selection. Because donor CMV infection status was unknown, age-related changes in expanded clonotypes were potentially confounded.

The CDR3 numbers 16 residues from cysteine through phenylalanine. Just CDR3 DNA is preserved here, 48 bases in frame from base 1. As encoded in the germline V gene (reference sequence), CDR1 is SGHAT while CDR2 is FQDESV. The junction shows trimming of 4 bases on V and 0 bases on J, and the gene matches do not reach 9 bases of it. Systemically healthy Caucasian individuals from Russia, approximately 39 in total and aged roughly 6 to 100 years, were included as donors. Roughly 11 milliliters of peripheral blood were drawn from each donor into EDTA-treated Vacutainer tubes. PBMCs were isolated by Ficoll-Paque density-gradient centrifugation, with at least 6 million obtained per sample. Total RNA was extracted from PBMCs with Trizol reagent, with at least 6 micrograms obtained per sample. Naive CD45RAhigh/CD27high T cell percentages were measured by flow cytometry on a PBMC aliquot from every donor.

The library relied on 5' RACE. Instrument used: Illumina HiSeq 2500. The second PCR ran for roughly 7 to 12 cycles and used a J-beta primer mix along with a sample-barcoded 5' primer. A unique molecular identifier was introduced onto each TCR beta cDNA molecule by a template-switch 5' adaptor carrying 12 random nucleotides. At least 3 million CDR3-containing paired-end reads were obtained from each sample. All of the RNA was converted into first-strand cDNA using the Mint cDNA synthesis kit, with a TRBC-specific oligonucleotide serving as the primer. Following uracil-DNA glycosylase treatment, a first 18-cycle PCR with universal primers M1SS and BC2_uni_R was performed on all cDNA. Per the authors' processing: For normalization, 1 million high-quality reads, each with a distinct molecular identifier, were randomly selected from each sample. Reads sharing molecular identifiers were discarded rather than binned into consensus sequences. MiTCR, set to a Q25 quality threshold and the strictest error-elimination algorithm, was used for CDR3 identification, clonotype clustering and error correction. A nonparametric unseen species model with Euler transformation was used to estimate lower-bound total TCR beta diversity. In-frame beta chains were kept once TCRdb had trimmed the public reads at Q25 with fastp and called clones with MiXCR. Identical CDR3 protein sequences are pooled into one entry, listed with their most common genes and DNA. The V and J calls were determined by TCRdb, not by the authors. The sample profile shows around 800,000 distinct CDR3 sequences; approximately 53% of them were found once. The ten largest clones capture 41% of the sample.

This clonotype was picked up a small number of times. Its antigen is not yet known. Base qualities were left out, and no much larger clone turns up one base away. The rearranged segments are TRBV11-1 and TRBJ2-7, and 7 junctional nucleotides match TRBD2. The receptor was isolated from a man at least 80 years old in good health. The sample consisted of blood. CDR3 protein: CASSSRGSGSSYEQYF. In nucleotide form, the sequence is TGTGCCAGCAGCTCACGCGGGAGTGGGAGCTCCTACGAGCAGTACTTC.